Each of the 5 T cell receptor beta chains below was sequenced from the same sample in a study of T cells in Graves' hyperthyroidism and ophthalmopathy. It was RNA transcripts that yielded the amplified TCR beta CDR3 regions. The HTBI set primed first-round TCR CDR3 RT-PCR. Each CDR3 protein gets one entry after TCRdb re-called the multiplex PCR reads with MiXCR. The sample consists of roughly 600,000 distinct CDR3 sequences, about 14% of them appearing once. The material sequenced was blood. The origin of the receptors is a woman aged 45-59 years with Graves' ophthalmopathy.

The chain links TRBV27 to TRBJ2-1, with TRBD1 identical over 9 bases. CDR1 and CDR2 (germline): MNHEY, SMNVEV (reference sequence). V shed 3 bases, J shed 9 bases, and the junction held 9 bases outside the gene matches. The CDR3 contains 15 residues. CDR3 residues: CASSFGTGFFFEQFF. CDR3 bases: TGTGCCAGCAGTTTTGGGACAGGGTTCTTTTTTGAGCAGTTCTTC.

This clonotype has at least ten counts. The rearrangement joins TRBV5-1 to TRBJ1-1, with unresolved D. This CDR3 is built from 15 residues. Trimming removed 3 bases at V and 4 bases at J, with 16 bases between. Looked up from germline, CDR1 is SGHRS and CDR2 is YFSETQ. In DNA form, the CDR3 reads TGCGCCAGCAGCTCCCTGGACGGGGTGAGCACTGAAGCTTTCTTT. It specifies CASSSLDGVSTEAFF.

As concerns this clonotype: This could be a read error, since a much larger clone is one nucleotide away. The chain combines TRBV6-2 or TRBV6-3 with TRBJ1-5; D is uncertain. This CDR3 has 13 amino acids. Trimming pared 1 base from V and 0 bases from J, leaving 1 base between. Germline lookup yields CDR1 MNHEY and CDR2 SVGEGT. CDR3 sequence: CASSYYSNQPQHF. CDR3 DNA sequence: TGTGCCAGCAGTTACTATAGCAATCAGCCCCAGCATTTT.

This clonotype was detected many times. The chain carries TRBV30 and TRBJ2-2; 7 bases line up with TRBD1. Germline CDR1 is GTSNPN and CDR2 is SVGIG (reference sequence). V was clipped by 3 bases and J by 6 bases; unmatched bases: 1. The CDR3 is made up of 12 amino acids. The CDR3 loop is CAWSQGAGELFF. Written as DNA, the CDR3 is TGTGCCTGGAGCCAGGGGGCCGGGGAGCTGTTTTTT.

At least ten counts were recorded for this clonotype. The CDR3 coding sequence is TGTGCCAGCAGCGTAGGACTAGCGGGGCTCAATGAGCAGTTCTTC. It translates to CASSVGLAGLNEQFF. The chain employs TRBV9 and TRBJ2-1; 11 nucleotides match TRBD2. Trimming removed 0 bases from V and 6 bases from J; junction bases left unmatched: 2. In germline, CDR1 is SGDLS, CDR2 YYNGEE. This CDR3 is 15 amino acids long.